This T cell receptor beta chain was captured by sequencing in a study of control samples from healthy donors and cancer patients. V gave up 4 bases and J gave up 1 base, with 12 bases separating them. This CDR3 spans 16 amino acids. Looked up from germline, CDR1 is SGHKS and CDR2 is YYEKEE (reference sequence). Assay: immunoSEQ multiplex PCR; the TCRdb copy retains only in-frame clones and omits some. The top ten hold 2% to 3% of the sample, which has about 100,000 clones, around 92% seen once. The rearrangement uses TRBV5-5 and TRBJ1-6; TRBD1 might be the D (6 bases). The sequencing input was blood. This TCR derives from a woman aged 18-35 years in good health. In DNA form, the CDR3 reads TGTGCCAGCAGCGGAGTTCAGGGGTCCTATAATTCACCCCTCCACTTT. Amino acids: CASSGVQGSYNSPLHF.